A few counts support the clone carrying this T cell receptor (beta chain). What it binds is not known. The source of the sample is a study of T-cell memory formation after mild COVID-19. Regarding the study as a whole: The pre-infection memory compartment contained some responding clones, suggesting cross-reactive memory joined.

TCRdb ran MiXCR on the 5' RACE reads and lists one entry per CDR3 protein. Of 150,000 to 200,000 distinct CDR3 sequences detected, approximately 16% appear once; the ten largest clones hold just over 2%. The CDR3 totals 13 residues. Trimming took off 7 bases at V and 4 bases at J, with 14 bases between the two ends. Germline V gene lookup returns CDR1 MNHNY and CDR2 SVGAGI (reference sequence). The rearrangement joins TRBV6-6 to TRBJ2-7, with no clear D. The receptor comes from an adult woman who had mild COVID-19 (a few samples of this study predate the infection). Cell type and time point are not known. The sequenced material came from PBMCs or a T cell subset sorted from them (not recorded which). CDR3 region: CASTPRTWYEQYF. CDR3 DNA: TGTGCCAGCACCCCCAGGACCTGGTACGAGCAGTACTTC.